This T cell receptor (beta chain) is drawn from a study of cytomegalovirus exposure and HLA in healthy donors. Study-wide results and limits: Researchers reported in a later analysis that common viral pathogens appeared linked to several top clusters. V- and J-gene trimming of TCR beta was linked (in a later analysis) to a missense DCLRE1C variant.

The CDR3 covers 15 residues. Per germline, CDR1 SQVTM and CDR2 ANQGSEA. The ends were cut back, 4 bases at V and 0 bases at J, with 13 bases in the middle. The PCR employed 60 Vbeta primers together with 13 Jbeta primers. Produced via immunoSEQ multiplex PCR; TCRdb's table is partial and in-frame only. The sample shows 90,000 to 110,000 clones, approximately 80% of them seen only once. On this clone: The target antigen is unknown.

The receptor comes from a male donor in good health and CMV-seronegative. V and J are TRBV29-1 and TRBJ2-1; perhaps TRBD2 as D (6 bases). Sequenced material: PBMCs. CDR3 nucleotides: TGCAGCGTTGGGGGCGGGAAGAGCTCCTACAATGAGCAGTTCTTC. Translation gives CSVGGGKSSYNEQFF.